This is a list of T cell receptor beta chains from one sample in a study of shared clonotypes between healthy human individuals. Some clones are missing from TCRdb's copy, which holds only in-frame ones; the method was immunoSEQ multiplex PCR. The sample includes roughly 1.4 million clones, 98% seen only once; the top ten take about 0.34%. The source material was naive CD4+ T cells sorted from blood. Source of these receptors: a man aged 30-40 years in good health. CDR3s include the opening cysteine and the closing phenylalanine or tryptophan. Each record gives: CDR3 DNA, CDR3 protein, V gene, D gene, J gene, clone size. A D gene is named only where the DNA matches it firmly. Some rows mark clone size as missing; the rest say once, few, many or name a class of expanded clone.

CDR3 DNA: TGTGCCAGCAGCTTAGCTCCCGGATCCTTTGGCTACACCTTC; CDR3 protein: CASSLAPGSFGYTF; V gene: TRBV11-2; D gene: NA; J gene: TRBJ1-2; clone size: NA
CDR3 DNA: TGTGCCAGCAGCTTTCTGTGGTCTCGCTACGAGCAGTACTTC; CDR3 protein: CASSFLWSRYEQYF; V gene: TRBV5-5; D gene: NA; J gene: TRBJ2-7; clone size: NA
CDR3 DNA: TGTGCCATCAGTGTAGACGTACGACTAGCGGGGGGCGGGGAGCTGTTTTTT; CDR3 protein: CAISVDVRLAGGGELFF; V gene: TRBV10-3; D gene: TRBD2; J gene: TRBJ2-2; clone size: NA
CDR3 DNA: TGCGCCAGCAGTGAGGCCCTGGGCTACGAGCAGTACTTC; CDR3 protein: CASSEALGYEQYF; V gene: TRBV10-1; D gene: NA; J gene: TRBJ2-7; clone size: NA
CDR3 DNA: TGTGCCAGCAGTGACGGGGACAGAGAAGCTTTCTTT; CDR3 protein: CASSDGDREAFF; V gene: TRBV6-4; D gene: TRBD1; J gene: TRBJ1-1; clone size: NA
CDR3 DNA: TGTGCCAGCAGTACCATAGAGGGCTACACCTTC; CDR3 protein: CASSTIEGYTF; V gene: TRBV28; D gene: NA; J gene: TRBJ1-2; clone size: NA
CDR3 DNA: TGTGCCAGCAGCGTTAGGGATAGCAATCAGCCCCAGCATTTT; CDR3 protein: CASSVRDSNQPQHF; V gene: TRBV6-5; D gene: NA; J gene: TRBJ1-5; clone size: NA
CDR3 DNA: TGTGCCAGTAAAGGGGGCCAAAATCAGCCCCAGCATTTT; CDR3 protein: CASKGGQNQPQHF; V gene: TRBV19; D gene: TRBD1; J gene: TRBJ1-5; clone size: NA
CDR3 DNA: TGTGCCAGCAGTCGCCCCCCCGTAGACACCGGGGAGCTGTTTTTT; CDR3 protein: CASSRPPVDTGELFF; V gene: TRBV28; D gene: NA; J gene: TRBJ2-2; clone size: NA
CDR3 DNA: TGTGCAAGTCGCTTAGGGATAGCGGGAGCTGGGGATGAGCAGTTCTTC; CDR3 protein: CASRLGIAGAGDEQFF; V gene: TRBV12-2; D gene: NA; J gene: TRBJ2-1; clone size: NA
CDR3 DNA: TGTGCCAGCAGCTTAGGGTGGCGGGAAACAGATACGCAGTATTTT; CDR3 protein: CASSLGWRETDTQYF; V gene: TRBV5-6; D gene: NA; J gene: TRBJ2-3; clone size: few
CDR3 DNA: TGCGCCAGCAGCTTGAGTCAGACTAGCACAGATACGCAGTATTTT; CDR3 protein: CASSLSQTSTDTQYF; V gene: TRBV5-1; D gene: NA; J gene: TRBJ2-3; clone size: NA
CDR3 DNA: TGTGCCTGGGCGCTTCACGGACAGGGTAGCGCTTTCTTT; CDR3 protein: CAWALHGQGSAFF; V gene: TRBV30; D gene: TRBD1; J gene: TRBJ1-1; clone size: once
CDR3 DNA: TGTGCCAGCAACGCGGTTTATAACGAGCAGTACTTC; CDR3 protein: CASNAVYNEQYF; V gene: TRBV2; D gene: NA; J gene: TRBJ2-7; clone size: NA
CDR3 DNA: TGTGCCAGCAGTCTCGACCGACTAGCGGGAGCGTACGAGCAGTACTTC; CDR3 protein: CASSLDRLAGAYEQYF; V gene: TRBV7-2; D gene: TRBD2; J gene: TRBJ2-7; clone size: NA
CDR3 DNA: TGTGCCAGCAGTGGAGGGGGCAGGGGCACGTACGAGCAGTACTTC; CDR3 protein: CASSGGGRGTYEQYF; V gene: TRBV6-1; D gene: TRBD1; J gene: TRBJ2-7; clone size: NA